Listed below are T cell receptor beta chains from one sample, sequenced in a study of CD8 T cells in Susac syndrome. TCRdb re-called the immunoSEQ multiplex PCR reads with MiXCR, one entry per CDR3 protein. The data show around 150,000 distinct CDR3 sequences, 95% seen once. Sequenced sample: CD8+ T cells from PBMCs. Source of these receptors: a human donor with Susac syndrome. The CDR3 runs from the conserved cysteine through the conserved F or W. The D gene is left open where the match is weak. Size is stated for part of the rows, as once, few or many counts, or as a class when the clone is expanded.

D	size	J	V	CDR3	DNA
NA	NA	TRBJ1-2	TRBV14	CASSPGEIYYGYTF	TGTGCCAGCAGCCCCGGGGAGATATACTATGGCTACACCTTC
TRBD1	NA	TRBJ1-5	TRBV4-2	CASSQEGTGNGQPQHF	TGTGCCAGCAGCCAAGAGGGGACAGGGAACGGTCAGCCCCAGCATTTT
TRBD1	NA	TRBJ1-2	TRBV24-1	CATSETGNGYTF	TGTGCCACCAGTGAGACAGGGAATGGCTACACCTTC
NA	NA	TRBJ2-7	TRBV20-1	CSARDADYEQYF	TGCAGTGCTAGGGACGCAGACTACGAGCAGTACTTC
TRBD2	NA	TRBJ2-1	TRBV9	CASSVATSGSYNEQFF	TGTGCCAGCAGCGTAGCTACTAGCGGCTCCTACAATGAGCAGTTCTTC
NA	NA	TRBJ2-1	TRBV20-1	CSARAPKPSSYNEQFF	TGCAGTGCTAGAGCGCCCAAACCCAGCTCCTACAATGAGCAGTTCTTC
NA	NA	TRBJ2-1	TRBV29-1	CSVVARNEQFF	TGCAGCGTAGTAGCGAGGAATGAGCAGTTCTTC
NA	NA	TRBJ1-5	TRBV7-9	CASSLGGPQHF	TGTGCCAGCAGCTTAGGGGGGCCCCAGCATTTT
NA	NA	TRBJ2-7	TRBV7-2	CASSSDPSYEQYF	TGTGCCAGCAGCTCGGATCCATCCTACGAGCAGTACTTC
TRBD1	NA	TRBJ2-1	TRBV9	CASSALQGSYNEQFF	TGTGCCAGCAGCGCGCTACAGGGGTCCTACAATGAGCAGTTCTTC
TRBD1	NA	TRBJ1-2	TRBV2	CASSEWGTGGDGYTF	TGTGCCAGCAGTGAATGGGGGACAGGGGGCGATGGCTACACCTTC
NA	NA	TRBJ2-1	TRBV13	CASSPDQDYNEQFF	TGTGCCAGCAGTCCGGACCAGGATTACAATGAGCAGTTCTTC
NA	NA	TRBJ1-5	TRBV27	CAESPQHF	TGTGCCGAATCACCCCAGCATTTT
TRBD2	NA	TRBJ2-7	TRBV14	CASSPIGLAGVWEQYF	TGTGCCAGCAGCCCCATCGGACTAGCGGGAGTTTGGGAGCAGTACTTC
TRBD1	NA	TRBJ2-1	TRBV27	CASSLQGQKYNEQFF	TGTGCCAGCAGTTTGCAGGGACAGAAATACAATGAGCAGTTCTTC
NA	once	TRBJ2-3	TRBV20-1	CSADTQRDSTTDTQYF	TGCAGTGCCGATACCCAACGGGACTCCACCACAGATACGCAGTATTTT
TRBD1	NA	TRBJ1-1	TRBV7-8	CASSSERQGEAFF	TGTGCCAGCAGCTCAGAGAGACAGGGAGAAGCTTTCTTT
TRBD2	NA	TRBJ2-7	TRBV9	CASSDGSGSYEQYF	TGTGCCAGCTCAGACGGTAGCGGGAGTTACGAGCAGTACTTC
TRBD2	NA	TRBJ2-7	TRBV18	CASSQPGGYEQYF	TGTGCCAGCTCACAGCCGGGAGGCTACGAGCAGTACTTC
TRBD1	few	TRBJ1-1	TRBV24-1	CATSDGTGLNTEAFF	TGTGCCACCAGTGATGGGACAGGGCTGAACACTGAAGCTTTCTTT
TRBD1	NA	TRBJ1-1	TRBV27	CASLDRGGAHTEAFF	TGTGCCAGCTTGGATCGAGGGGGCGCGCACACTGAAGCTTTCTTT
TRBD2	NA	TRBJ2-5	TRBV7-3	CASSLSGPGGAETQYF	TGTGCCAGCAGCTTAAGCGGGCCGGGAGGGGCGGAGACCCAGTACTTC
NA	NA	TRBJ2-1	TRBV27	CASSSGTGGSEQFF	TGTGCCAGCAGTTCGGGGACGGGTGGGAGTGAGCAGTTCTTC
NA	NA	TRBJ2-5	TRBV11-2	CASSSGGRGVETQYF	TGTGCCAGCAGCTCAGGCGGCAGGGGTGTAGAGACCCAGTACTTC
NA	NA	TRBJ2-1	TRBV28	CASSPPEVVYNEQFF	TGTGCCAGCAGTCCTCCCGAGGTAGTATACAATGAGCAGTTCTTC
TRBD1	NA	TRBJ2-7	TRBV19	CASSIDPSGQLSLTYEQYF	TGTGCCAGTAGTATAGATCCCTCGGGACAGCTCTCATTAACCTACGAGCAGTACTTC
NA	NA	TRBJ2-7	TRBV2	CASSGHSTYEQYF	TGTGCCAGCAGTGGGCACAGTACCTACGAGCAGTACTTC
TRBD2	NA	TRBJ2-7	TRBV20-1	CSARLDGGTYEQYF	TGCAGTGCTAGACTCGACGGGGGGACCTACGAGCAGTACTTC
NA	once	TRBJ2-7	TRBV6-5	CASWQGRNEQYF	TGTGCCAGTTGGCAGGGCCGCAACGAGCAGTACTTC
NA	NA	TRBJ2-5	TRBV6-6	CATREETQYF	TGTGCCACCCGAGAAGAGACCCAGTACTTC
NA	NA	TRBJ1-1	TRBV4-1	CASSQESRVGTEAFF	TGCGCCAGCAGCCAAGAAAGCAGGGTCGGCACTGAAGCTTTCTTT
NA	NA	TRBJ2-2	TRBV9	CASSVDGGTGELFF	TGTGCCAGCAGCGTAGATGGGGGGACCGGGGAGCTGTTTTTT
NA	NA	TRBJ2-2	TRBV10-1	CASRRGSGELFF	TGCGCCAGCAGAAGGGGATCCGGGGAGCTGTTTTTT
TRBD1	NA	TRBJ1-5	TRBV20-1	CSARPRGPGNQPQHF	TGCAGTGCTCGTCCCAGGGGGCCGGGCAATCAGCCCCAGCATTTT
NA	NA	TRBJ1-1	TRBV5-4	CASSYQGVDTEAFF	TGTGCCAGCAGTTATCAGGGAGTAGACACTGAAGCTTTCTTT
NA	once	TRBJ1-2	TRBV10-3	CAISDSDYGYTF	TGTGCCATCAGTGACAGTGACTATGGCTACACCTTC
TRBD1	NA	TRBJ2-1	TRBV2	CASIIAGGWNEQFF	TGTGCCAGCATTATTGCAGGGGGTTGGAATGAGCAGTTCTTC
NA	once	TRBJ1-2	TRBV25-1	CASSRPEGKGDYGYTF	TGTGCCAGCAGTCGCCCCGAGGGAAAAGGGGACTATGGCTACACCTTC
NA	NA	TRBJ1-1	TRBV19	CASTPPGGWGEAFF	TGTGCCAGTACCCCGCCAGGTGGGTGGGGTGAAGCTTTCTTT
TRBD1	NA	TRBJ2-7	TRBV2	CASSDRDSSYEQYF	TGTGCCAGCAGCGACCGGGACAGCTCCTACGAGCAGTACTTC
NA	NA	TRBJ1-3	TRBV12-5	CASGNLGGTIYF	TGTGCTAGTGGAAACCTCGGGGGCACCATATATTTT
NA	NA	TRBJ1-1	TRBV27	CASSGGPELEAAFF	TGTGCCAGCAGTGGGGGACCGGAGCTAGAAGCGGCTTTCTTT
NA	NA	TRBJ1-5	TRBV20-1	CSAIGQYNQPQHF	TGCAGTGCTATAGGACAGTACAATCAGCCCCAGCATTTT
NA	NA	TRBJ2-1	TRBV27	CASSLDQPQYNEQFF	TGTGCCAGCAGTTTAGATCAGCCTCAATACAATGAGCAGTTCTTC
TRBD2	once	TRBJ2-2	TRBV20-1	CSAQGGLAGTGELFF	TGCAGTGCTCAAGGGGGACTAGCGGGCACCGGGGAGCTGTTTTTT
NA	NA	TRBJ1-2	TRBV5-1	CASSLESASSGYTF	TGCGCCAGCAGCTTGGAGTCAGCGTCTAGTGGCTACACCTTC
NA	NA	TRBJ2-3	TRBV4-1	CASSHQGGIGGDTQYF	TGCGCCAGCAGCCATCAGGGGGGGATAGGGGGAGATACGCAGTATTTT
NA	NA	TRBJ2-7	TRBV2	CASSEVRVEQYF	TGTGCCAGCAGTGAAGTAAGGGTCGAGCAGTACTTC
NA	NA	TRBJ2-7	TRBV24-1	CATSDTISYEQYF	TGTGCCACCAGTGATACGATCTCCTACGAGCAGTACTTC
NA	NA	TRBJ2-7	TRBV27	CASSSGQSSWTYEQYF	TGTGCCAGCAGTTCCGGACAGTCTTCCTGGACCTACGAGCAGTACTTC
TRBD1	NA	TRBJ2-1	TRBV11-2	CASSLMGQGDDEQFF	TGTGCCAGCAGCTTAATGGGACAGGGGGATGATGAGCAGTTCTTC
NA	NA	TRBJ1-1	TRBV27	CASSLNGVNTEAFF	TGTGCCAGCAGTTTAAATGGGGTAAACACTGAAGCTTTCTTT
NA	NA	TRBJ2-7	TRBV30	CAWRGDSYEQYF	TGTGCCTGGAGAGGTGACTCCTACGAGCAGTACTTC
TRBD1	NA	TRBJ1-2	TRBV5-1	CASSSDRVDYGYTF	TGCGCCAGCAGCTCCGACAGGGTTGACTATGGCTACACCTTC
NA	once	TRBJ2-2	TRBV9	CASSFRTVENTGELFF	TGTGCCAGCAGCTTCAGGACAGTTGAGAACACCGGGGAGCTGTTTTTT
NA	NA	TRBJ2-7	TRBV2	CASTTGYEQYF	TGTGCCAGCACTACGGGCTACGAGCAGTACTTC
NA	NA	TRBJ2-1	TRBV9	CASSVAAAALPQNEQFF	TGTGCCAGCAGCGTAGCTGCGGCTGCCCTCCCGCAAAATGAGCAGTTCTTC
NA	NA	TRBJ2-3	TRBV27	CASSSSQPSTDTQYF	TGTGCCAGCAGTTCTAGTCAGCCGAGCACAGATACGCAGTATTTT
NA	NA	TRBJ2-7	TRBV28	CASSLFGSEIAYEQYF	TGTGCCAGCAGTTTATTTGGGTCAGAAATAGCCTACGAGCAGTACTTC
TRBD2	NA	TRBJ2-1	TRBV29-1	CSVQSGSSYNEQFF	TGCAGCGTTCAGAGCGGGAGCTCCTACAATGAGCAGTTCTTC